This record concerns one T cell receptor beta chain sequence. This sample was taken from a study of control samples from healthy donors and cancer patients. Sequencing used immunoSEQ multiplex PCR; TCRdb keeps in-frame clones, though not all of them. The table records about 160,000 clones, about 93% of them present only once. This TCR derives from a woman aged 25-40 years in good health. The sequencing input was blood.

The CDR3 bases are TGTGCCAGCAGTGAGGGACTAGCGGGAGCAGATACGCAGTATTTT. This codes for CASSEGLAGADTQYF. This chain links TRBV2 with TRBJ2-3; 14 bases align to TRBD2. CDR1 is SNHLY, CDR2 FYNNEI, per germline. The CDR3 runs 15 residues. Trimming removed 3 bases from V and 4 bases from J; junction bases left unmatched: 0. Looking up the rest from reference TRBV2 and TRBJ2-3 gives the full variable domain: EPEVTQTPSHQVTQMGQEVILRCVPISNHLYFYWYRQILGQKVEFLVSFYNNEISEKSEIFDDQFSVERPDGSNFTLKIRSTKLEDSAMYFCASSEGLAGADTQYFGPGTRLTVL.